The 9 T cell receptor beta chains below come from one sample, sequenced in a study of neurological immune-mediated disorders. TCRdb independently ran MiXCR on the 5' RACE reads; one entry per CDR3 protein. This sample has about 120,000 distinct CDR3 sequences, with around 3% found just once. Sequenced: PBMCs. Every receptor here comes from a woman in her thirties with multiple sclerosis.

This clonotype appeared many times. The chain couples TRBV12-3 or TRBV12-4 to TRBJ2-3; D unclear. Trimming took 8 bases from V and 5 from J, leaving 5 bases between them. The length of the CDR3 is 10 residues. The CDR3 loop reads CASGEDTQYF. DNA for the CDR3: TGTGCCAGCGGAGAAGATACGCAGTATTTT.

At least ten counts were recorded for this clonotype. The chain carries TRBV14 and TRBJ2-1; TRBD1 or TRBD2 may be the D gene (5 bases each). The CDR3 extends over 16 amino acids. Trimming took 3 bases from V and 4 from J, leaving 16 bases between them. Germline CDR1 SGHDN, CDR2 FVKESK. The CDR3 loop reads CASSQAGTGPYNEQFF. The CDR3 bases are TGTGCCAGCAGCCAGGCCGGGACCGGGCCATACAATGAGCAGTTCTTC.

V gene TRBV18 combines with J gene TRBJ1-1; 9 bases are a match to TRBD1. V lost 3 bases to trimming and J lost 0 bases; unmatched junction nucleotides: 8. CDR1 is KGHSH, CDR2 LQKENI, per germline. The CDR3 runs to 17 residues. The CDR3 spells CASSPRTGAPLNTEAFF. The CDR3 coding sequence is TGTGCCAGCTCACCCAGGACAGGGGCCCCCTTGAACACTGAAGCTTTCTTT.

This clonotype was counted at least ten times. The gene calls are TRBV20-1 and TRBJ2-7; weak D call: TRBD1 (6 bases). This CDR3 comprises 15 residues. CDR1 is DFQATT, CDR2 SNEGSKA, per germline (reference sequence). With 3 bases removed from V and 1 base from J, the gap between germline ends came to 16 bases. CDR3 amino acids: CSARVFGGQSYEQYF. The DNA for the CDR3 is TGCAGTGCTAGGGTATTCGGCGGACAGTCCTACGAGCAGTACTTC.

CDR3 sequence (DNA): TGTGCCAGCACCGATGGGTCTACCATATATTTT. Protein: CASTDGSTIYF. This sequence joins TRBV27 and TRBJ1-3; D gene uncertain. The germline V gene has CDR1 MNHEY and CDR2 SMNVEV (reference sequence). The length of the CDR3 is 11 residues. V shed 7 bases and J shed 10 bases, with 11 bases lying between them.

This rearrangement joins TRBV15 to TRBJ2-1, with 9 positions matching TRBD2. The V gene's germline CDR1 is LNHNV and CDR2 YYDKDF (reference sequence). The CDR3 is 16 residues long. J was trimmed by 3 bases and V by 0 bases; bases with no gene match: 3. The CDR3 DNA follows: TGTGCCACCAGCAGAGAACCTAGCGGGATCTACAATGAGCAGTTCTTC. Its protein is CATSREPSGIYNEQFF.

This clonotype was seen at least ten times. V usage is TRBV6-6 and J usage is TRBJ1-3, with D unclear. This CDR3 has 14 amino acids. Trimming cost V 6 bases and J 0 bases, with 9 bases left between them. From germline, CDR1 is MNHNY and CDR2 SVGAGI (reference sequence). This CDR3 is CASRPVASGNTIYF. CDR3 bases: TGTGCCAGCAGGCCGGTAGCCTCTGGAAACACCATATATTTT.

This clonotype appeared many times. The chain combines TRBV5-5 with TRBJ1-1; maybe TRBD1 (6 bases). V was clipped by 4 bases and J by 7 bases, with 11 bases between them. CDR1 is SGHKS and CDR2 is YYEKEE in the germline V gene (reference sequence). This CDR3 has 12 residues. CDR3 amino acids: CASSEGHLEAFF. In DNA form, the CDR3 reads TGTGCCAGCAGCGAGGGACACCTTGAAGCTTTCTTT.

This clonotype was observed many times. The CDR3 protein is CASSQDTPRLHPGTGELFF. The DNA for the CDR3 is TGCGCCAGCAGCCAAGACACACCCCGTCTCCATCCAGGGACCGGGGAGCTGTTTTTT. The chain has TRBV4-1 and TRBJ2-2; D might be TRBD1 (5 bases). Trimming removed 0 bases at V and 5 bases at J, with 22 bases between. The CDR3 contains 19 residues. Germline V gene sequence: CDR1 MGHRA, CDR2 YSYEKL.